This TCR beta chain comes out of a study of blood T cells in healthy people across ages. With a J-beta primer mix and a sample-barcoded 5' primer, a second PCR ran roughly 6 to 11 cycles. TCRdb fed the 5' RACE reads into MiXCR, producing one record per CDR3 protein. In the table there are 700,000 to 850,000 distinct CDR3 sequences, around 34% of which are singletons. This CDR3 is built from 13 residues. CDR1 is SGHTA and CDR2 is FQGNSA in the germline V gene. Trimming removed 5 bases at V and 7 bases at J, with 12 bases between. Extracted total RNA amounted to at least 6 micrograms for each sample. The chain has TRBV7-2 and TRBJ1-5, with TRBD1 as a possible D gene (5 bases). The sequenced sample was blood. This TCR was recovered from a man between 18 and 29 years old in good health. CDR3 sequence reads: CASSPEQGQPQHF. The CDR3 DNA sequence: TGTGCCAGCAGCCCAGAGCAGGGACAGCCCCAGCATTTT.